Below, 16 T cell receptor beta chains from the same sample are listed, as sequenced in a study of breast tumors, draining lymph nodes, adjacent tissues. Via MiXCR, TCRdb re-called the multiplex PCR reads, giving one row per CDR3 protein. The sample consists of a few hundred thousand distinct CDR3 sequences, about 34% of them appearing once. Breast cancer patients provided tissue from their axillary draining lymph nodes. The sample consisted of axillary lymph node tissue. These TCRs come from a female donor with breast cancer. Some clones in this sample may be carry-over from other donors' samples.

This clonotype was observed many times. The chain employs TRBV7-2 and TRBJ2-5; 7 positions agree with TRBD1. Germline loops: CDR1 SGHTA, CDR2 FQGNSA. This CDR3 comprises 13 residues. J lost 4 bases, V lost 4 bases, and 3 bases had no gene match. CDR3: CASSYQGVETQYF. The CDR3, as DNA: TGTGCCAGCAGCTACCAGGGGGTAGAGACCCAGTACTTC.

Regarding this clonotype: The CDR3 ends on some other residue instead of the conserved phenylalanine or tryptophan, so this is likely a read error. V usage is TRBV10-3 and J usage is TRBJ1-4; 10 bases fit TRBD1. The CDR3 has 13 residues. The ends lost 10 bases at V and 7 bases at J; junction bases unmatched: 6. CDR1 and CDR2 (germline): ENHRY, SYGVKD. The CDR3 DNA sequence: TGTGCCACTGGACAGGGGGAGGGTGAAAAACTGTTTTCT. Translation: CATGQGEGEKLFS.

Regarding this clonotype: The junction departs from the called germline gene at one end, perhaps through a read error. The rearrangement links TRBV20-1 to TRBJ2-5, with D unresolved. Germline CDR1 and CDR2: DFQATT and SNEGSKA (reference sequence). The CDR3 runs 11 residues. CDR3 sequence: CSGLFSETQSF. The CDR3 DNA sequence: TGCAGTGGACTGTTTTCGGAGACCCAGTCCTTC.

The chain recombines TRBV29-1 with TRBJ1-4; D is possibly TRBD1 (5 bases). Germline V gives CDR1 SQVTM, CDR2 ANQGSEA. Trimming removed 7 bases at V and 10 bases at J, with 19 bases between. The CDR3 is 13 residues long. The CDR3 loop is CSAHGGISGKLFF. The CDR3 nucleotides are TGCAGCGCACACGGGGGGATATCTGGAAAACTGTTTTTT.

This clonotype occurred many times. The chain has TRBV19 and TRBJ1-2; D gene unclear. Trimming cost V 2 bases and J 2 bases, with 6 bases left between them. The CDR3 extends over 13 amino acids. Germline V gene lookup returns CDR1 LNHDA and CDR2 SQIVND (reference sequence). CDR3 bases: TGTGCCAGTAGTATAACCGAGAACTATGGCTACACCTTC. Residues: CASSITENYGYTF. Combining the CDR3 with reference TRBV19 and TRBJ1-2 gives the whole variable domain DGGITQSPKYLFRKEGQNVTLSCEQNLNHDAMYWYRQDPGQGLRLIYYSQIVNDFQKGDIAEGYSVSREKKESFPLTVTSAQKNPTAFYLCASSITENYGYTFGSGTRLTVV.

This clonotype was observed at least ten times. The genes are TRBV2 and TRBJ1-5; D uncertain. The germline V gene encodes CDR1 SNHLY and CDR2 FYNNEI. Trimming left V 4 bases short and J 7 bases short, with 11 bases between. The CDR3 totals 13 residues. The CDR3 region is CASSAGGAQPQHF. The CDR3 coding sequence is TGTGCCAGCAGTGCGGGAGGTGCGCAGCCCCAGCATTTT. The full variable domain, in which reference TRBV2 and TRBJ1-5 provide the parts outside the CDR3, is EPEVTQTPSHQVTQMGQEVILRCVPISNHLYFYWYRQILGQKVEFLVSFYNNEISEKSEIFDDQFSVERPDGSNFTLKIRSTKLEDSAMYFCASSAGGAQPQHFGDGTRLSIL.

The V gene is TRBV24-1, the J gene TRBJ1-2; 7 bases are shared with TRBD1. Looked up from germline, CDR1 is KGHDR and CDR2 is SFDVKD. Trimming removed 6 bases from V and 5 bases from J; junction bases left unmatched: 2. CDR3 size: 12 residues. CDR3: CATSPGQYGYTF. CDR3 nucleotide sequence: TGTGCCACCAGTCCGGGACAGTATGGCTACACCTTC.

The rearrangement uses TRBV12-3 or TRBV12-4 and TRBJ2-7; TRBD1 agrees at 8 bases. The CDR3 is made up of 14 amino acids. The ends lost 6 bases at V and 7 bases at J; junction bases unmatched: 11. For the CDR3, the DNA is TGTGCCAGCAGGAGACAGGGGACTGGTGGGGAGCAGTACTTC. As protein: CASRRQGTGGEQYF.

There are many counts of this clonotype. The CDR3 DNA is TGTGCCAGCAGTTTCAGTCACAACTATGGCTACACCTTC. Translation: CASSFSHNYGYTF. V gene TRBV12-3 or TRBV12-4 combines with J gene TRBJ1-2, with D hard to call. Trimming took 3 bases from V and 2 from J, leaving 7 bases between them. CDR3 length equals 13 residues.

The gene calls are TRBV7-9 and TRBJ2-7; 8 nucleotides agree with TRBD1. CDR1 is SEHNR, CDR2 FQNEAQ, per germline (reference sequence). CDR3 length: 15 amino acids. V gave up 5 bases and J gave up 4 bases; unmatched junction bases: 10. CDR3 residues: CASSRITTGEYEQYF. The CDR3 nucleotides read TGTGCCAGCAGCCGCATAACGACAGGGGAGTACGAGCAGTACTTC.

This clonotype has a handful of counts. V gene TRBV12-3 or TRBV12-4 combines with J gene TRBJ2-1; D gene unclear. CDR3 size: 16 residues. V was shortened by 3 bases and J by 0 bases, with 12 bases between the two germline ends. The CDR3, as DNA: TGTGCCAGCAGTTTCTCGACCCCGAGCTCCTACAATGAGCAGTTCTTC. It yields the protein CASSFSTPSSYNEQFF.

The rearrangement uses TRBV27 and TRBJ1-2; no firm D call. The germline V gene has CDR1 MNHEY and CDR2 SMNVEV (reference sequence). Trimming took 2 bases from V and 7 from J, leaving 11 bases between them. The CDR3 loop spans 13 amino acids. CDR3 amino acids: CASSLISGVGYTF. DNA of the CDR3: TGTGCCAGCAGTTTAATTTCCGGGGTTGGCTACACCTTC.

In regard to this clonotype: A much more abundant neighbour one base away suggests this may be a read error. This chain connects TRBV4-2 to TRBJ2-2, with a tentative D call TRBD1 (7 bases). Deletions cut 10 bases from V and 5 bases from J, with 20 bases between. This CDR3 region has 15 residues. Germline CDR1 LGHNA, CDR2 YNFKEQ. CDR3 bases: TGTGCCACAAGCCAGGGGGGATTTGGGACCGGGGAGCTGTTTTTT. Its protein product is CATSQGGFGTGELFF.

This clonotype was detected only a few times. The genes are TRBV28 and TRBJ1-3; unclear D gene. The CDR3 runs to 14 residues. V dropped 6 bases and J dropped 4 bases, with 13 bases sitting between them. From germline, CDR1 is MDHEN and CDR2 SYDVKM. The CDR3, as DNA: TGTGCCAGCAGCCCCCGATTAGTCGGAAACACCATATATTTT. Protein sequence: CASSPRLVGNTIYF.

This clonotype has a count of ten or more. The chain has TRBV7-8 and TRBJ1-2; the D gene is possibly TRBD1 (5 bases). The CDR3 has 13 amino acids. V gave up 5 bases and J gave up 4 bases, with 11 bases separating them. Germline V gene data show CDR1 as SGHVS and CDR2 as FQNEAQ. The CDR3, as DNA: TGTGCCAGCAGCGTGGGACCCAGCTATGGCTACACCTTC. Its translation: CASSVGPSYGYTF.

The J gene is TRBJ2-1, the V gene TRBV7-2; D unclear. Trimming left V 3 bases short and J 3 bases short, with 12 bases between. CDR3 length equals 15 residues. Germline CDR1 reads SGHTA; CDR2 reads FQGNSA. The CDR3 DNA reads TGTGCCAGCAGCTTGGCGGCTATTCGCTACAATGAGCAGTTCTTC. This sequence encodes CASSLAAIRYNEQFF. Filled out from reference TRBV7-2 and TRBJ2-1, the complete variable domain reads GAGVSQSPSNKVTEKGKDVELRCDPISGHTALYWYRQSLGQGLEFLIYFQGNSAPDKSGLPSDRFSAERTGGSVSTLTIQRTQQEDSAVYLCASSLAAIRYNEQFFGPGTRLTVL.